These 8 T cell receptor beta chains were sequenced from one sample in a study of blood T cell repertoires in COVID-19. The repertoire was sequenced with immunoSEQ multiplex PCR; TCRdb's copy has only in-frame clones and lacks some. The data hold around 240,000 clones, with 70% to 90% observed a single time. Sequencing was carried out using PBMCs or T cells enriched from blood (not recorded which). These receptors were collected from a woman aged 50 to 65 who had recovered from COVID-19.

The CDR3 nucleotides read TGTGCCAGCAGCGTACAGGGTTACGAGCAGTACTTC. This sequence encodes CASSVQGYEQYF. The J gene is TRBJ2-7, the V gene TRBV5-6; D perhaps matches TRBD1 (6 bases). Germline loops: CDR1 SGHDT, CDR2 YYEEEE. The CDR3 is 12 residues long. V was clipped by 4 bases and J by 4 bases, with 9 bases between them.

The V call is TRBV9, the J call TRBJ2-3, with 10 nucleotides matching TRBD1. J gave up 6 bases and V 2 bases, and 9 bases lay outside the gene matches. The CDR3 runs to 16 residues. Germline V gene lookup returns CDR1 SGDLS and CDR2 YYNGEE. The CDR3 DNA reads as TGTGCCAGCAGCGTCGGGACAGGGGATTTCTTCGATACGCAGTATTTT. This sequence encodes CASSVGTGDFFDTQYF.

The genes are TRBV5-1 and TRBJ2-5, with TRBD2 matching 16 bases. V shed 4 bases and J 5 bases; nucleotides not matched to a gene: 8. CDR1 is SGHRS and CDR2 is YFSETQ in the germline V gene. CDR3 length equals 17 residues. The CDR3 coding sequence is TGCGCCAGCAGCCCCGGGACTAGCGGGAGGGCCTCGGAGACCCAGTACTTC. Translation gives CASSPGTSGRASETQYF.

V usage is TRBV4-1 and J usage is TRBJ1-4, with TRBD1 matching 8 bases. V was clipped by 0 bases and J by 5 bases; unmatched bases: 2. The CDR3 runs 15 residues. In germline, CDR1 is MGHRA, CDR2 YSYEKL. The CDR3: CASSQDRQGNEKLFF. CDR3 DNA: TGCGCCAGCAGCCAAGATAGACAGGGGAATGAAAAACTGTTTTTT.

A remark on this clone: Likely a read error: the CDR3 ends without its conserved phenylalanine or tryptophan. Because the CDR3's place on the DNA is in doubt, the DNA is left out and the CDR3 is given as listed by TCRdb. The rearrangement links TRBV19 to TRBJ2-7; the table's D call, TRBD2, was not checked against the DNA. CDR1 is LNHDA, CDR2 SQIVND, per germline (reference sequence). The CDR3 has 14 residues if both end residues are counted. The CDR3 reads CASSILERASGSEC.

The chain employs TRBV5-1 and TRBJ1-2, with no clear D. Trimming removed 0 bases from V and 8 bases from J, with 11 bases in between. Germline CDR1 reads SGHRS; CDR2 reads YFSETQ. This CDR3 spans 13 amino acids. The CDR3 coding sequence is TGCGCCAGCAGCTTGGACTGGGAGGGAGGCTACACCTTC. The encoded protein is CASSLDWEGGYTF. Full variable domain (remainder filled in from reference TRBV5-1 and TRBJ1-2): KAGVTQTPRYLIKTRGQQVTLSCSPISGHRSVSWYQQTPGQGLQFLFEYFSETQRNKGNFPGRFSGRQFSNSRSEMNVSTLELGDSALYLCASSLDWEGGYTFGSGTRLTVV.

This rearrangement joins TRBV2 to TRBJ1-1; weak D call: TRBD1 (6 bases). The CDR3 length is 14 residues. In germline, CDR1 is SNHLY, CDR2 FYNNEI. V lost 0 bases, J lost 9 bases, and 14 bases lay in between. The chain's CDR3 is CASSEAFGQLKAFF. DNA of the CDR3: TGTGCCAGCAGTGAAGCGTTTGGACAGTTAAAAGCTTTCTTT.

This chain links TRBV4-2 with TRBJ2-1; 9 bases agree with TRBD2. Germline loops: CDR1 LGHNA, CDR2 YNFKEQ. The J segment lost 4 bases and the V segment lost 3 bases, leaving 7 bases of the junction unmatched. The CDR3 spans 16 residues. The CDR3 here is CASSHELAGKYNEQFF. CDR3 in DNA: TGTGCCAGCAGCCATGAGCTAGCGGGAAAGTACAATGAGCAGTTCTTC.